Below are 25 T cell receptor beta chains sequenced from a single sample in a study of beta chain features in type 1 diabetes. The isolated RNA, all of it, was reverse transcribed, so expressed TCRB transcripts were what got sequenced. Only in-frame clones appear in the TCRdb table, and some are missing; sequencing was by immunoSEQ multiplex PCR. The data hold roughly 250,000 clones, with more than 9% observed a single time. Sequenced sample: naive CD4+ T cells from blood. Receptors were obtained from a woman between 18 and 29 years old in good health.

V and J are TRBV19 and TRBJ1-1, with TRBD1 as a possible D gene (6 bases). The V end was cut by 4 bases, the J end by 1 base, with 22 bases between. The CDR3 length is 18 residues. Looked up from germline, CDR1 is LNHDA and CDR2 is SQIVND (reference sequence). This CDR3 reads CASSRLSAGARRNTEAFF. In DNA form, the CDR3 reads TGTGCCAGTAGTAGGTTGTCGGCAGGGGCACGGAGGAACACTGAAGCTTTCTTT. Combining the CDR3 with reference TRBV19 and TRBJ1-1 gives the whole variable domain DGGITQSPKYLFRKEGQNVTLSCEQNLNHDAMYWYRQDPGQGLRLIYYSQIVNDFQKGDIAEGYSVSREKKESFPLTVTSAQKNPTAFYLCASSRLSAGARRNTEAFFGQGTRLTVV.

A few counts support this clone. The J gene is TRBJ1-1, the V gene TRBV5-4; D unclear. From germline, CDR1 is SGHNT and CDR2 YYREEE (reference sequence). Trimming removed 4 bases at V and 1 base at J, with 23 bases between. The CDR3 spans 18 residues. For the CDR3, the DNA is TGTGCCAGCAGCGAACGGACTCAGAGGGAGGGAAAGAACACTGAAGCTTTCTTT. This encodes CASSERTQREGKNTEAFF.

The chain uses TRBV6-5 and TRBJ2-5; tentatively, D is TRBD1 (5 bases). The CDR3 totals 14 residues. From germline, CDR1 is MNHEY and CDR2 SVGAGI. V was shortened by 2 bases and J by 0 bases, with 7 bases between the two germline ends. The DNA of the CDR3 is TGTGCCAGCAGTTACCCAGGGTACCAAGAGACCCAGTACTTC. Amino acid sequence: CASSYPGYQETQYF.

The chain is built from TRBV11-2 and TRBJ2-3; 9 positions match TRBD2. Per germline, CDR1 SGHAT and CDR2 FQNNGV. Losses at the gene ends were 6 bases for V and 3 bases for J; bases not matched to a gene: 10. The CDR3 consists of 16 residues. The CDR3: CASRDGGRAATDTQYF. The CDR3 nucleotides are TGTGCCAGCAGAGATGGCGGGAGGGCCGCGACAGATACGCAGTATTTT. Looking up the rest from reference TRBV11-2 and TRBJ2-3 gives the full variable domain: EAGVAQSPRYKIIEKRQSVAFWCNPISGHATLYWYQQILGQGPKLLIQFQNNGVVDDSQLPKDRFSAERLKGVDSTLKIQPAKLEDSAVYLCASRDGGRAATDTQYFGPGTRLTVL.

The rearrangement links TRBV7-6 to TRBJ2-2; possible D gene TRBD2, 5 bases. V was trimmed by 5 bases and J by 4 bases, leaving 8 bases between them. The V gene's germline CDR1 is SGHVS and CDR2 FNYEAQ. This CDR3 contains 13 residues. CDR3 amino acids: CASSQEVTGELFF. The CDR3 region has the DNA TGTGCCAGCAGCCAGGAGGTCACCGGGGAGCTGTTTTTT.

This clone turned up a few times. This chain uses TRBV19 with TRBJ2-1; 13 bases match TRBD2. V was pared by 2 bases and J by 12 bases, with 16 bases of the junction left unmatched. CDR1 LNHDA and CDR2 SQIVND come from the germline V gene (reference sequence). The CDR3 extends over 18 amino acids. CDR3 nucleotides: TGTGCCAGTAGTATATCTCCCGGCGGGACTAGCGGGACCCCCCGGCAGTTCTTC. Translation: CASSISPGGTSGTPRQFF.

There are a few counts of this clone. The genes are TRBV6-5 and TRBJ2-1; a weak D match, TRBD2 (5 bases). Germline assignment: CDR1 MNHEY and CDR2 SVGAGI. V was trimmed by 1 base and J by 3 bases, leaving 7 bases between them. The CDR3 length is 14 residues. CDR3 sequence reads: CASSYWGDYNEQFF. As DNA, the CDR3 is TGTGCCAGCAGTTACTGGGGAGACTACAATGAGCAGTTCTTC.

The chain employs TRBV29-1 and TRBJ2-1, with TRBD2 identical over 10 bases. V was clipped by 7 bases and J by 0 bases; unmatched bases: 12. This CDR3 has 17 residues. Germline V CDR1 and CDR2: SQVTM, ANQGSEA. Written as DNA, the CDR3 is TGCAGCGCCCTGGGGCTTAGCGGGAGGCTCTCCTACAATGAGCAGTTCTTC. It codes for CSALGLSGRLSYNEQFF.

V is TRBV11-1 and J is TRBJ2-5; a weak D match, TRBD2 (6 bases). With 7 bases removed from V and 3 bases from J, the gap between germline ends came to 12 bases. From germline, CDR1 is SGHAT and CDR2 FQDESV (reference sequence). The CDR3 totals 13 residues. The CDR3 DNA follows: TGTGCCAGCACCCTGGGAGGCGAAGAGACCCAGTACTTC. As protein: CASTLGGEETQYF.

This clone was found a few times. V and J are TRBV18 and TRBJ2-3, with D hard to call. CDR1 is KGHSH, CDR2 LQKENI, per germline. The CDR3 is made up of 14 amino acids. Trimming cost V 4 bases and J 1 base, with 9 bases left between them. CDR3 nucleotide sequence: TGTGCCAGCTCACTCGACACCGGCACAGATACGCAGTATTTT. Amino acid sequence: CASSLDTGTDTQYF.

This chain links TRBV9 with TRBJ2-3, with a weak D call TRBD1 (5 bases). Germline lookup yields CDR1 SGDLS and CDR2 YYNGEE. Trimming removed 0 bases from V and 2 bases from J, with 13 bases in between. This CDR3 region has 16 residues. The chain's CDR3 is CASSVVGRQTTDTQYF. The CDR3 region has the DNA TGTGCCAGCAGCGTAGTAGGTAGACAGACCACAGATACGCAGTATTTT.

The V call is TRBV5-1, the J call TRBJ1-1; a possible D gene is TRBD1 (6 bases). The CDR3 consists of 13 residues. Germline V gene lookup returns CDR1 SGHRS and CDR2 YFSETQ. Trimming removed 3 bases from V and 4 bases from J, with 10 bases in between. The CDR3, as DNA: TGCGCCAGCAGCTCCGGACAGACCACTGAAGCTTTCTTT. This sequence encodes CASSSGQTTEAFF. Complete variable domain (other parts from reference TRBV5-1 and TRBJ1-1): KAGVTQTPRYLIKTRGQQVTLSCSPISGHRSVSWYQQTPGQGLQFLFEYFSETQRNKGNFPGRFSGRQFSNSRSEMNVSTLELGDSALYLCASSSGQTTEAFFGQGTRLTVV.

V is TRBV7-9 and J is TRBJ1-4, with D perhaps matching TRBD1 (5 bases). This CDR3 spans 15 amino acids. V shed 5 bases and J shed 5 bases, with 15 bases lying between them. Germline V gene sequence: CDR1 SEHNR, CDR2 FQNEAQ (reference sequence). DNA for the CDR3: TGTGCCAGCAGCCAGAGGCTGGGGGGGAATGAAAAACTGTTTTTT. Amino acids: CASSQRLGGNEKLFF.

This clone showed up just a few times. The genes are TRBV30 and TRBJ2-3; D is undetermined. Trimming removed 8 bases from V and 8 bases from J, with 20 bases in between. CDR1 GTSNPN and CDR2 SVGIG come from the germline V gene (reference sequence). The CDR3 length is 13 residues. As DNA, the CDR3 is TGTGCCAGCTCAACGGTGGGCGCTGGTACGCAGTATTTT. This translates into CASSTVGAGTQYF.

This clone was seen more than once but under ten times. J is TRBJ2-7 and V is TRBV5-4; perhaps TRBD2 as D (5 bases). This CDR3 has 16 amino acids. From germline, CDR1 is SGHNT and CDR2 YYREEE (reference sequence). The V and J ends lost 4 bases and 2 bases respectively, with 19 bases between them. CDR3 loop: CASSLPMSGAPYEQYF. CDR3 sequence (DNA): TGTGCCAGCAGCCTCCCGATGAGCGGAGCCCCCTACGAGCAGTACTTC.

The chain joins TRBV5-5 to TRBJ2-5, with 8 bases lining up with TRBD1. The CDR3 has 14 amino acids. V trimming: 4 bases; J trimming: 1 base; junction bases outside the gene matches: 3. Per the germline V gene, CDR1 is SGHKS and CDR2 is YYEKEE (reference sequence). The chain's CDR3 is CASSAGGAQETQYF. The DNA for the CDR3 is TGTGCCAGCAGCGCAGGGGGCGCCCAAGAGACCCAGTACTTC.

The sample holds a few counts of this clone. The chain links TRBV6-1 to TRBJ1-4; D is undetermined. This CDR3 comprises 15 residues. The germline V and J ends were trimmed by 1 base and 7 bases, with 13 bases remaining between them. The V gene's germline CDR1 is MNHNS and CDR2 SASEGT. The chain's CDR3 is CASSEVGLWSEKLFF. The CDR3 DNA sequence: TGTGCCAGCAGTGAAGTAGGACTGTGGAGTGAAAAACTGTTTTTT.

V and J are TRBV6-1 and TRBJ2-5; 13 bases match TRBD2. The V segment lost 4 bases and the J segment 5 bases; nucleotides outside the gene matches: 4. The CDR3 is 15 amino acids. Germline CDR1 is MNHNS and CDR2 is SASEGT. The chain's CDR3 is CASSVPLAGGETQYF. The CDR3 bases are TGTGCCAGCAGTGTGCCACTAGCGGGGGGGGAGACCCAGTACTTC.

The rearrangement links TRBV19 to TRBJ2-1; tentative D call: TRBD2 (5 bases). There are 16 residues in the CDR3. CDR1 is LNHDA, CDR2 SQIVND, per germline (reference sequence). Trimming stripped 3 bases from V and 4 bases from J, with 16 bases between. The CDR3 DNA reads as TGTGCCAGTAGTATTTCGGGGAGTCGCCTTTACAATGAGCAGTTCTTC. Residues: CASSISGSRLYNEQFF.

This clone was recorded at least ten times. The chain has TRBV29-1 and TRBJ2-3, with D maybe TRBD2 (5 bases). Trimming took 4 bases from V and 2 from J, leaving 7 bases between them. Germline CDR1 and CDR2: SQVTM and ANQGSEA. This CDR3 comprises 12 residues. The CDR3 reads CSVAAVTDTQYF. The CDR3 region has the DNA TGCAGCGTTGCAGCGGTCACAGATACGCAGTATTTT.

The V gene is TRBV27, the J gene TRBJ1-1; weak D call: TRBD1 (5 bases). Per the germline V gene, CDR1 is MNHEY and CDR2 is SMNVEV (reference sequence). There are 14 residues in the CDR3. V was cut by 1 base and J by 1 base, with 7 bases left in between. CDR3 region: CASSLYRRNTEAFF. The CDR3 coding sequence is TGTGCCAGCAGTTTATACAGGAGGAACACTGAAGCTTTCTTT.

The J gene is TRBJ1-2, the V gene TRBV7-9, with 7 bases aligning to TRBD1. After removal of 6 bases from V and 5 bases from J, the junction contained 9 bases not matched to a gene. This CDR3 is 14 amino acids long. Per the germline V gene, CDR1 is SEHNR and CDR2 is FQNEAQ (reference sequence). DNA for the CDR3: TGTGCCAGCAGTCCAGGACAGGTTTTGTATGGCTACACCTTC. Protein product: CASSPGQVLYGYTF.

The V and J genes are TRBV6-1 and TRBJ2-7, with D tentatively TRBD2 (6 bases). Germline V lookup: CDR1 MNHNS, CDR2 SASEGT. This CDR3 region has 13 residues. The V end lost 8 bases, the J end lost 4 bases, and 15 bases lay between the germline ends. The CDR3 loop reads CASSIGGRYEQYF. DNA for the CDR3: TGTGCCAGCTCCATTGGAGGGAGGTACGAGCAGTACTTC.

In its sample, this clone was seen a few times. The chain recombines TRBV30 with TRBJ1-2; 9 nucleotides match TRBD1. This CDR3 is 14 amino acids long. Germline CDR1 and CDR2: GTSNPN and SVGIG (reference sequence). The trim removed 0 bases at V and 6 bases at J, leaving 5 bases unmatched. This CDR3 reads CAWSVLTGGNGYTF. The CDR3 DNA is TGTGCCTGGAGTGTCTTGACAGGGGGAAATGGCTACACCTTC.

The sample holds a few counts of this clone. V is TRBV6-6 and J is TRBJ2-7; 12 bases map to TRBD1. The V gene end was trimmed by 5 bases and the J gene end by 6 bases; junction bases not matched to a gene: 5. Germline V lookup: CDR1 MNHNY, CDR2 SVGAGI (reference sequence). The length of the CDR3 is 14 residues. In DNA, the CDR3 is TGTGCCAGCAGTCGGGACAGGGGGCTGAGCGAGCAGTACTTC. Its translation is CASSRDRGLSEQYF.